These 19 T cell receptor beta chains were all obtained from the same sample, sequenced in a study of blood T cell repertoires in COVID-19. The data were produced by immunoSEQ multiplex PCR, yet TCRdb's version contains in-frame clones alone and is incomplete. Among roughly 90,000 clones, around 90% were seen once, and the ten largest hold less than 6.5%. Sequencing was performed on peripheral blood. The receptors derive from a man in his forties or fifties with acute or convalescent COVID-19.

For the CDR3, the DNA is TGTGCCAGCAGCCGGGGACAGGTACGCAACAAAAACATTCAGTACTTC. Its translation: CASSRGQVRNKNIQYF. The rearrangement uses TRBV5-6 and TRBJ2-4, with 8 positions matching TRBD1. CDR1 and CDR2 (germline): SGHDT, YYEEEE. CDR3 length equals 16 residues. J was trimmed by 3 bases and V by 4 bases; bases with no gene match: 9.

This clone occurred once. The gene calls are TRBV27 and TRBJ1-1; D is unresolved. The germline V gene encodes CDR1 MNHEY and CDR2 SMNVEV (reference sequence). The V end lost 10 bases, the J end lost 5 bases, and 11 bases lay between the germline ends. There are 11 residues in the CDR3. The CDR3 sequence is CAIRPRTEAFF. The CDR3 bases are TGTGCCATCCGGCCCAGGACTGAAGCTTTCTTT.

The table lists this clone with a few counts. V gene TRBV7-9 combines with J gene TRBJ1-1, with a weak D call TRBD1 (6 bases). Trimming cost V 2 bases and J 1 base, with 14 bases left between them. The CDR3 is 16 amino acids. Germline values: CDR1 SEHNR, CDR2 FQNEAQ (reference sequence). CDR3 sequence reads: CASSLISTGWNTEAFF. CDR3 nucleotides: TGTGCCAGCAGCTTAATCTCGACAGGTTGGAACACTGAAGCTTTCTTT.

The count of this clone is one. The chain carries TRBV7-6 and TRBJ1-1; 11 nucleotides match TRBD1. Germline CDR1 is SGHVS and CDR2 is FNYEAQ. There are 17 residues in the CDR3. Trimming at V came to 4 bases and at J to 5 bases, leaving 12 bases not matched to a gene. CDR3 residues: CASSSLGTGGMGTEAFF. The CDR3 bases are TGTGCCAGCAGCTCTTTGGGGACAGGGGGTATGGGGACTGAAGCTTTCTTT.

V usage is TRBV19 and J usage is TRBJ2-2; D unclear. V dropped 1 base and J dropped 1 base, with 4 bases sitting between them. The CDR3 has 14 amino acids. Per germline, CDR1 LNHDA and CDR2 SQIVND (reference sequence). This chain's CDR3 is CASSIGRNTGELFF. CDR3 sequence (DNA): TGTGCCAGTAGTATAGGCAGGAACACCGGGGAGCTGTTTTTT.

The V and J genes are TRBV5-6 and TRBJ1-6; D gene uncertain. The CDR3 covers 14 residues. Germline V gives CDR1 SGHDT, CDR2 YYEEEE. Trimming removed 1 base from V and 7 bases from J, with 9 bases in between. The CDR3 DNA sequence: TGTGCCAGCAGCTTGTTCGACACCAATTCACCCCTCCACTTT. It codes for CASSLFDTNSPLHF.

The rearrangement links TRBV10-3 to TRBJ1-5; 7 bases fit TRBD1. V gave up 6 bases and J gave up 5 bases; unmatched junction bases: 4. Germline assignment: CDR1 ENHRY and CDR2 SYGVKD. The CDR3 has 13 residues. The CDR3 nucleotides are TGTGCCATCAGAATGCAGGGGGATCAGCCCCAGCATTTT. The encoded protein is CAIRMQGDQPQHF.

The gene calls are TRBV19 and TRBJ2-7, with TRBD1 matching over 7 bases. V lost 3 bases to trimming and J lost 1 base; unmatched junction nucleotides: 6. CDR1 and CDR2 from the germline V gene are LNHDA and SQIVND (reference sequence). This CDR3 comprises 15 residues. CDR3 sequence: CASSIGQGVSYEQYF. The CDR3 nucleotides read TGTGCCAGTAGTATTGGGCAGGGGGTTTCCTACGAGCAGTACTTC.

Only one count was recorded for this clone. The rearrangement uses TRBV2 and TRBJ1-1; the match to TRBD1 covers 7 bases. Germline V gene sequence: CDR1 SNHLY, CDR2 FYNNEI. The J segment lost 3 bases and the V segment lost 2 bases, leaving 6 bases of the junction unmatched. This CDR3 comprises 15 residues. CDR3 amino acids: CASSEKGGGYTEAFF. The CDR3 DNA reads TGTGCCAGCAGTGAAAAAGGGGGCGGGTACACTGAAGCTTTCTTT.

The chain joins TRBV29-1 to TRBJ1-3; no clear D. Germline CDR1 reads SQVTM; CDR2 reads ANQGSEA. V was trimmed by 3 bases and J by 0 bases, leaving 3 bases between them. The length of the CDR3 is 12 residues. This CDR3 is CSVDGSGNTIYF. The DNA of the CDR3 is TGCAGCGTTGACGGCTCTGGAAACACCATATATTTT.

V and J are TRBV11-3 and TRBJ2-5; 8 bases match TRBD1. The germline V gene encodes CDR1 SGHNT and CDR2 YENEEA. This CDR3 region has 16 residues. V shed 5 bases and J 1 base; nucleotides not matched to a gene: 9. The CDR3 reads CASSPGTGVIQETQYF. Here the CDR3 DNA reads TGTGCCAGCAGCCCGGGGACAGGCGTAATCCAAGAGACCCAGTACTTC.

The V call is TRBV11-2, the J call TRBJ1-6; perhaps TRBD1 as D (6 bases). Trimming removed 4 bases from V and 7 bases from J, with 26 bases in between. Germline V gene data show CDR1 as SGHAT and CDR2 as FQNNGV. The CDR3 runs 19 residues. The CDR3 loop reads CASSSTGFRGIGSNSPLHF. CDR3 in DNA: TGTGCCAGCAGCTCCACAGGGTTTAGGGGTATCGGGTCGAATTCACCCCTCCACTTT.

The chain recombines TRBV15 with TRBJ2-6; D not resolved. The CDR3 extends over 16 amino acids. The germline CDR1 and CDR2 sequences are LNHNV and YYDKDF (reference sequence). Trimming took off 0 bases at V and 0 bases at J, with 6 bases between the two ends. The CDR3 spells CATSREADSGANVLTF. The CDR3 bases are TGTGCCACCAGCAGAGAGGCTGACTCTGGGGCCAACGTCCTGACTTTC.

This sequence joins TRBV7-2 and TRBJ2-3; D remains ambiguous. The CDR3 consists of 13 residues. Looked up from germline, CDR1 is SGHTA and CDR2 is FQGNSA. Trimming left V 6 bases short and J 1 base short, with 8 bases between. CDR3: CASSSRGTDTQYF. CDR3 bases: TGTGCCAGCAGTTCCCGGGGCACAGATACGCAGTATTTT.

This clone turned up a few times. The chain recombines TRBV25-1 with TRBJ1-5, with 7 bases matching TRBD1. V lost 4 bases and J lost 3; bases outside the gene matches: 3. CDR1 is MGHDK, CDR2 SYGVNS, per germline. This CDR3 is built from 14 residues. CDR3 coding DNA: TGTGCCAGCAGTGGACAGGGAAACAATCAGCCCCAGCATTTT. It yields the protein CASSGQGNNQPQHF. The full variable domain, rest sourced from reference TRBV25-1 and TRBJ1-5, is EADIYQTPRYLVIGTGKKITLECSQTMGHDKMYWYQQDPGMELHLIHYSYGVNSTEKGDLSSESTVSRIRTEHFPLTLESARPSHTSQYLCASSGQGNNQPQHFGDGTRLSIL.

The chain combines TRBV27 with TRBJ1-5; TRBD1 matches 9 bases. CDR1 MNHEY and CDR2 SMNVEV come from the germline V gene (reference sequence). Trimming at V came to 5 bases and at J to 5 bases, leaving 4 bases not matched to a gene. The CDR3 contains 14 residues. CDR3 DNA sequence: TGTGCCAGCAGTCGACAGGGGGAATATCAGCCCCAGCATTTT. It specifies CASSRQGEYQPQHF.

This clone has only one observation. The chain has TRBV6-5 and TRBJ1-6; a weak D match, TRBD1 (6 bases). The CDR3 consists of 14 residues. The V end lost 6 bases, the J end lost 9 bases, and 15 bases lay between the germline ends. Germline CDR1 and CDR2: MNHEY and SVGAGI. The CDR3 DNA reads as TGTGCCAGCAGCTTGAGGACAGATCCTTCACCCCTCCACTTT. It specifies CASSLRTDPSPLHF.

The chain combines TRBV19 with TRBJ1-5; D is uncertain. V was shortened by 9 bases and J by 0 bases, with 12 bases between the two germline ends. CDR1 and CDR2 (germline): LNHDA, SQIVND (reference sequence). The CDR3 runs 14 residues. CDR3 in amino acids: CASQKFNSNQPQHF. CDR3 nucleotide sequence: TGTGCCAGCCAGAAATTTAATAGCAATCAGCCCCAGCATTTT.

The J gene is TRBJ2-1, the V gene TRBV5-1, with D perhaps matching TRBD2 (6 bases). The CDR3 loop spans 15 amino acids. V lost 4 bases and J lost 0, with 11 bases in between. Germline CDR1 reads SGHRS; CDR2 reads YFSETQ. CDR3 amino acids: CASSVSGLSYNEQFF. The CDR3 region has the DNA TGCGCCAGCAGCGTAAGCGGGCTCTCCTACAATGAGCAGTTCTTC.